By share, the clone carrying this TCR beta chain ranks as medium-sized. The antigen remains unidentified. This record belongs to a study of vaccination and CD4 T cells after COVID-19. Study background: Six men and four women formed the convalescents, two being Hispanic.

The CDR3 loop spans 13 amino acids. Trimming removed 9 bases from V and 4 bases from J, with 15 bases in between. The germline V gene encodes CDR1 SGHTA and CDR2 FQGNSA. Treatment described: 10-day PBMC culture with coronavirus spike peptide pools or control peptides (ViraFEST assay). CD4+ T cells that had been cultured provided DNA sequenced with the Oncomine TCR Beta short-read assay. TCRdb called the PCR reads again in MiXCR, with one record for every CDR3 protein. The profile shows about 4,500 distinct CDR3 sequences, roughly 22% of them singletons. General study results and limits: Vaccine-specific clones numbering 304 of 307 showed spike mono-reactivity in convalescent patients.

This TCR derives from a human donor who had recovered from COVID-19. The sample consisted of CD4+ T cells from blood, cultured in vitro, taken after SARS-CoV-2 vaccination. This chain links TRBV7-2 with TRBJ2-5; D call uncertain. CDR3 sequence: CASARWIGETQYF. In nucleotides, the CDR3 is TGTGCCAGTGCACGGTGGATAGGAGAGACCCAGTACTTC. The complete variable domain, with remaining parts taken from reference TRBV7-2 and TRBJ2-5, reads GAGVSQSPSNKVTEKGKDVELRCDPISGHTALYWYRQSLGQGLEFLIYFQGNSAPDKSGLPSDRFSAERTGGSVSTLTIQRTQQEDSAVYLCASARWIGETQYFGPGTRLLVL.